This T cell receptor (beta chain) was sequenced during a study of response to subunit inactivated influenza vaccine. Study-wide findings and caveats: After each seasonal influenza vaccination, few new T cells are recruited, the authors suggested.

This clonotype was observed many times. What it binds is not known. V was pared by 7 bases and J by 2 bases, with 15 bases between. The CDR3 contains 15 residues. In germline, CDR1 is SGHTA, CDR2 FQGNSA. TCRdb used MiXCR to reprocess the RT-PCR reads, holding one entry per CDR3 protein. The profile covers about 700,000 distinct CDR3 sequences, with more than 15% appearing a single time and approximately 10% taken by the ten largest. The source was PBMCs from blood, collected 11 to 12 days after vaccination. The chain joins TRBV7-2 to TRBJ2-1; a possible D gene is TRBD2 (6 bases). The TCR was taken from a man between 45 and 60 years old who received an inactivated influenza vaccine. Here the CDR3 reads CASNTRGSPYNEQFF. For the CDR3, the DNA is TGTGCCAGCAACACACGGGGGAGTCCCTACAATGAGCAGTTCTTC. The full variable domain, rest sourced from reference TRBV7-2 and TRBJ2-1, is GAGVSQSPSNKVTEKGKDVELRCDPISGHTALYWYRQSLGQGLEFLIYFQGNSAPDKSGLPSDRFSAERTGGSVSTLTIQRTQQEDSAVYLCASNTRGSPYNEQFFGPGTRLTVL.